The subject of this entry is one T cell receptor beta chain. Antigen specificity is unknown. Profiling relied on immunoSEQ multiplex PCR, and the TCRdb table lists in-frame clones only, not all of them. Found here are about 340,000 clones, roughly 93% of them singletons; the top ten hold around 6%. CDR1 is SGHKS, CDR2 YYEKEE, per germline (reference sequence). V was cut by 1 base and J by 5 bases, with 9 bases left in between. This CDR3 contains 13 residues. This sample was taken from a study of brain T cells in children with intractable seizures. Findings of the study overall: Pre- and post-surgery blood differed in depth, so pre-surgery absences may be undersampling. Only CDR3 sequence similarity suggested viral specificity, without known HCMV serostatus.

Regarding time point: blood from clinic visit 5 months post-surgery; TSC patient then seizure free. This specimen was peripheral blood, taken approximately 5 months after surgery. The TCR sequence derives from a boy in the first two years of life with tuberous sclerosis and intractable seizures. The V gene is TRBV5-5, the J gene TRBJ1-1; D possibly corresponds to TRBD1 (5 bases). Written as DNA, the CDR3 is TGTGCCAGCAGCTTGTATGAGGGGACTGAAGCTTTCTTT. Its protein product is CASSLYEGTEAFF.